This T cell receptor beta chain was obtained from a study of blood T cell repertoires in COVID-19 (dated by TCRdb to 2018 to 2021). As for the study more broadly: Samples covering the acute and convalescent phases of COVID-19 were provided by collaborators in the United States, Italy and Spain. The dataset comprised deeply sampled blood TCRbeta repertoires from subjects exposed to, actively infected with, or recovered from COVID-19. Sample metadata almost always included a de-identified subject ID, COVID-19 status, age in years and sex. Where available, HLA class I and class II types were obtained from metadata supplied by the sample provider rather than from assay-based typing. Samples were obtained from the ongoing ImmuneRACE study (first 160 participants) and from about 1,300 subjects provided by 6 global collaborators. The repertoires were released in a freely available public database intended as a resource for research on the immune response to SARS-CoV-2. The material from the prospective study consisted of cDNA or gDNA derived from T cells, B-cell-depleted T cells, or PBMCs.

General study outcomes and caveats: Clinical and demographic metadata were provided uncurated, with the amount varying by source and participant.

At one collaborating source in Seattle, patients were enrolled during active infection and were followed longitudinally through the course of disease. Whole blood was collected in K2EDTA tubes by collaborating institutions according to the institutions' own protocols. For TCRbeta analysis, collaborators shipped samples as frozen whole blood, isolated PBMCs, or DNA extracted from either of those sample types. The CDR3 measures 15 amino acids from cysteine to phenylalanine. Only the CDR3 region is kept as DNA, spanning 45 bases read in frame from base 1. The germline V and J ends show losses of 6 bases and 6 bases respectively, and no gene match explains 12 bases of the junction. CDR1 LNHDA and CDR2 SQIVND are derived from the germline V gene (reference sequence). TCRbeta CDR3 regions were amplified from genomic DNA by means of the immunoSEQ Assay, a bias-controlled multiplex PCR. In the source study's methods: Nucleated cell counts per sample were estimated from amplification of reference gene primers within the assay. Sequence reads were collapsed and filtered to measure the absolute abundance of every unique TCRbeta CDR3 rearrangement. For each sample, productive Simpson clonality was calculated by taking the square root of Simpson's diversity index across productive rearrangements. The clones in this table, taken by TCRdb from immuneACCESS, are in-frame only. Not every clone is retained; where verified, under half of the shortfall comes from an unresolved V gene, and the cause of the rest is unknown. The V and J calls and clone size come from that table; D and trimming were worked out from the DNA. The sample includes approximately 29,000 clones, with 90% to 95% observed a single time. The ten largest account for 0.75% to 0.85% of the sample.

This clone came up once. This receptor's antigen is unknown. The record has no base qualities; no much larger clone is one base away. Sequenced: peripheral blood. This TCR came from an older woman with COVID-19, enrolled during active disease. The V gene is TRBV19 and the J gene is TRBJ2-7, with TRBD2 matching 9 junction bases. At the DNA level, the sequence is TGTGCCAGTAGCCCCTCAGCGGGAGGCCCCGGCGAGCAGTACTTC. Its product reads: CASSPSAGGPGEQYF.